The clone carrying this T cell receptor beta chain was observed a few times. Its antigen is currently unknown. The data stem from a study of T-cell reconstitution after alpha-beta-depleted transplantation in children. Whole-study results and caveats: After one year, T-cell counts and TCRbeta diversity mostly came from new T cells. Alpha-beta T cells present about two months after transplant were reported to originate from several hundred expanded graft clones. Surviving recipient cells, namely T cells and thymic progenitors, were the source of high day-60 TCRbeta diversity in some patients.

The CDR3 consists of 16 residues. Trimming left V 6 bases short and J 4 bases short, with 19 bases between. Germline CDR1 reads MDHEN; CDR2 reads SYDVKM. The TCRbeta library incorporated unique molecular identifiers. MiXCR was run by TCRdb on the PCR reads, yielding one entry per CDR3 protein. Of around 490,000 distinct CDR3 sequences in the sample, 11% were seen once. The specimen was PBMCs, mostly from graft donor cells, collected 180 days after TCRalphabeta/CD19-depleted stem cell transplant. The source is a female patient aged 2-9 years who had a stem cell transplant for aplastic anemia, so the T cells may come from the graft donor. The chain joins TRBV28 to TRBJ2-1; D might be TRBD2 (6 bases). The CDR3 coding sequence is TGTGCCAGCAGCCTTGGAGGGACTCGGACTTACAATGAGCAGTTCTTC. It yields the protein CASSLGGTRTYNEQFF.